This paragraph covers one TCR beta chain sequence. As handled by the study authors: How many nucleated cells were present was estimated from reference gene primer amplification. Clones were sequenced by immunoSEQ multiplex PCR, and TCRdb holds only the in-frame ones, with some missing. That table supplies the V and J calls and clone size; D and trimming were determined from the DNA. The table has over 130,000 clones, approximately 83% seen once. The data belong to a study of blood T cell repertoires in COVID-19. Across the whole study: Sites across the United States, Italy and Spain contributed samples from acute and convalescent COVID-19. PBMCs, B-cell-depleted T cells, or T cells provided the cDNA or gDNA that made up the material.

Germline assignment: CDR1 SGHVS and CDR2 FNYEAQ. The CDR3 length is 15 residues. After removal of 5 bases from V and 8 bases from J, the junction contained 12 bases not matched to a gene. V usage is TRBV7-6 and J usage is TRBJ2-1; 7 nucleotides align to TRBD2. Specimen: peripheral blood. This clonotype was obtained from a woman in her fifties or sixties with acute or convalescent COVID-19. The CDR3 nucleotides are TGTGCCAGCAGCCCAAGGCGGGAGTGGCTCGATGAGCAGTTCTTC. This gives the protein CASSPRREWLDEQFF.